This T cell receptor (beta chain) is from a study of blood T cell repertoires in COVID-19. As for the study in general: There were acute and convalescent COVID-19 samples, and they came from the United States, Italy and Spain.

The V end lost 0 bases, the J end lost 0 bases, and 8 bases lay between the germline ends. This CDR3 has 15 amino acids. CDR1 is LGHDT and CDR2 is YNNKEL in the germline V gene (reference sequence). Libraries were prepared by immunoSEQ multiplex PCR; TCRdb keeps only in-frame clonotypes and omits some of them. This sample has tens of thousands of clones, with over 75% found just once. The rearrangement uses TRBV3-1 (or the pseudogene TRBV3-2) and TRBJ1-2; D is unclear. The sample was peripheral blood. The clonotype was recovered from an older man with acute or convalescent COVID-19. The CDR3 spells CASSQESGTNYGYTF. CDR3 nucleotides: TGTGCCAGCAGCCAAGAATCGGGGACTAACTATGGCTACACCTTC.